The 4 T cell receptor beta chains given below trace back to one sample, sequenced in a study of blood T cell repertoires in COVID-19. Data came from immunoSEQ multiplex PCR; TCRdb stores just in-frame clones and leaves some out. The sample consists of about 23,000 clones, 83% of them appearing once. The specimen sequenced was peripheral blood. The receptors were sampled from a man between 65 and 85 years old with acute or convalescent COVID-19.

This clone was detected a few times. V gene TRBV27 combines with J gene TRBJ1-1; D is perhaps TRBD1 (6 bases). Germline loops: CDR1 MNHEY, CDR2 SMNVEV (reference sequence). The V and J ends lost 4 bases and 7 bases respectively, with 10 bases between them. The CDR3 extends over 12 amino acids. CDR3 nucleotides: TGTGCCAGCAGTTCTAACAGGGATGAAGCTTTCTTT. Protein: CASSSNRDEAFF.

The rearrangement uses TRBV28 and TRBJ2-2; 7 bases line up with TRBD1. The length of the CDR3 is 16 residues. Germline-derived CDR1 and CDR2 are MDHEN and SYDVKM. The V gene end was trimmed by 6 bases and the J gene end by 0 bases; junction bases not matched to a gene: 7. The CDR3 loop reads CASSPPGQSNTGELFF. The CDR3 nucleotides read TGTGCCAGCAGCCCTCCGGGACAGTCGAACACCGGGGAGCTGTTTTTT.

Here the CDR3 DNA reads TGCGCCAGCAGCCAAGATACTGCGGAGAACACTGAAGCTTTCTTT. Its protein product is CASSQDTAENTEAFF. The rearrangement joins TRBV4-3 to TRBJ1-1; D unresolved. Germline V gives CDR1 LGHNA, CDR2 YSLEER. This CDR3 is built from 15 residues. The V gene lost 0 bases and the J gene lost 1 base, with 9 bases spanning the gap.

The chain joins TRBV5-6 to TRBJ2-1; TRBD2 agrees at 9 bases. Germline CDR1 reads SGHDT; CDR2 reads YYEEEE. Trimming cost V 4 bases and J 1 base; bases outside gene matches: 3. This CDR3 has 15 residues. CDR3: CASSGLALSYNEQFF. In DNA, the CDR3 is TGTGCCAGCAGCGGACTAGCGTTATCCTACAATGAGCAGTTCTTC.